Listed here are 27 T cell receptor beta chains from one sample, sequenced in a study of T cell repertoires in cytomegalovirus infection. TCRdb processed the reads anew with MiXCR; each CDR3 protein has one entry. The sample includes roughly 990,000 distinct CDR3 sequences, roughly 30% seen only once; the top ten take roughly 13%. What these receptors recognize is not known. The sample here was cultured CD8+ T cells from PBMCs, taken from culture after CMV antigen stimulation. The source of these receptors is a human donor in good health (CMV status not recorded). Some clones in this sample may be carry-over from other donors' samples.

V gene TRBV12-5 combines with J gene TRBJ1-1; no definite D call. CDR1 is LGHNT, CDR2 FRNRAP, per germline. This CDR3 contains 11 residues. Trimming pared 5 bases from V and 8 bases from J, leaving 9 bases between. CDR3 region: CASGDQLEAFF. CDR3 bases: TGTGCTAGTGGTGATCAACTAGAAGCTTTCTTT.

The J gene is TRBJ1-5, the V gene TRBV4-1, with 9 bases lining up with TRBD1. Unmatched junction bases numbered 4, after V lost 5 bases and J lost 2 bases. CDR3 length: 15 amino acids. Per germline, CDR1 MGHRA and CDR2 YSYEKL. The CDR3 spells CASSYRGQGNQPQHF. The DNA for the CDR3 is TGCGCCAGCAGCTACAGGGGGCAAGGCAATCAGCCCCAGCATTTT.

This sequence joins TRBV6-2 or TRBV6-3 and TRBJ2-5; 7 bases line up with TRBD2. The length of the CDR3 is 17 residues. The V gene end was trimmed by 2 bases and the J gene end by 5 bases; junction bases not matched to a gene: 14. The germline V gene encodes CDR1 MNHEY and CDR2 SVGEGT. CDR3 DNA sequence: TGTGCCAGCAGTTACGAAACTAGCGTTCCCCGGCAGGAGACCCAGTACTTC. This encodes CASSYETSVPRQETQYF.

This chain connects TRBV27 to TRBJ1-5; 7 bases fit TRBD1. The CDR3 has 12 residues. Germline V gene sequence: CDR1 MNHEY, CDR2 SMNVEV (reference sequence). Losses at the gene ends were 8 bases for V and 9 bases for J; bases not matched to a gene: 7. Written as DNA, the CDR3 is TGTGCCAGCCAGACAGGGAGTCTGCCCCAGCATTTT. Its translation: CASQTGSLPQHF.

In the case of this clonotype: A read error may be the cause here, since a much bigger clone is one base away. The V call is TRBV6-5, the J call TRBJ2-1; no firm D call. The germline gives CDR1 MNHEY, CDR2 SVGAGI. This CDR3 has 16 residues. Trimming took 4 bases from V and 0 from J, leaving 13 bases between them. CDR3 bases: TGTGCCAGCAGTTTACATGGGGTGAACTCCTACAATGAGCAGTTCTTC. Its translation: CASSLHGVNSYNEQFF.

The chain recombines TRBV24-1 with TRBJ1-2; D might be TRBD1 (6 bases). Germline V gene sequence: CDR1 KGHDR, CDR2 SFDVKD. Trimming took off 4 bases at V and 4 bases at J, with 9 bases between the two ends. This CDR3 comprises 13 residues. DNA of the CDR3: TGTGCCACCAGTGAGACAGGCTTCTATGGCTACACCTTC. Translated, it gives CATSETGFYGYTF.

This chain uses TRBV19 with TRBJ1-5; no clear D gene. Germline CDR1 LNHDA, CDR2 SQIVND (reference sequence). The CDR3 sequence is 15 residues long. The V end lost 5 bases, the J end lost 0 bases, and 11 bases lay between the germline ends. The CDR3 DNA follows: TGTGCCAGTAGTTTCGGGGTGAATAGCAATCAGCCCCAGCATTTT. This encodes CASSFGVNSNQPQHF.

This clonotype has just a few counts. This chain joins TRBV6-1 and TRBJ2-7; possible D gene TRBD1, 6 bases. CDR3 length: 14 residues. V was clipped by 3 bases and J by 3 bases, with 12 bases between them. The germline CDR1 and CDR2 sequences are MNHNS and SASEGT. The CDR3 reads CASSEDSRIYEQYV. The DNA of the CDR3 is TGTGCCAGCAGTGAGGACAGCCGTATCTACGAGCAGTACGTC.

This clonotype was seen a handful of times. V is TRBV12-3 or TRBV12-4 and J is TRBJ1-5; TRBD1 aligns across 10 bases. With V trimmed by 6 bases and J by 7 bases, 12 bases remained unmatched. The length of the CDR3 is 16 residues. The CDR3, as DNA: TGTGCCAGCAGCCTGGGAGGACAGGGGGTAATCCAGCCCCAGCATTTT. It specifies CASSLGGQGVIQPQHF.

The table lists this clonotype with a count of one. V and J are TRBV6-5 and TRBJ2-1; 11 bases align to TRBD2. The CDR3 contains 16 residues. Germline V gene sequence: CDR1 MNHEY, CDR2 SVGAGI. V lost 7 bases, J lost 3 bases, and 8 bases stayed unmatched. The CDR3 sequence is CASTLAGGPLYNEQFF. CDR3 nucleotides: TGTGCCAGCACCCTAGCGGGGGGACCTCTCTACAATGAGCAGTTCTTC.

This clonotype has more than one count but fewer than ten. The chain carries TRBV12-3 or TRBV12-4 and TRBJ2-3; 7 bases line up with TRBD2. The CDR3 length is 18 residues. V dropped 5 bases and J dropped 0; count of bases not matched to a gene: 14. This CDR3 reads CASSPSPYLAASTDTQYF. Here the CDR3 DNA reads TGTGCCAGCAGTCCCTCCCCCTATCTAGCGGCTAGCACAGATACGCAGTATTTT.

About this clonotype: This may be a read error: a much more frequent sequence differs by one nucleotide. The chain has TRBV6-2 or TRBV6-3 and TRBJ2-1, with 7 bases identical to TRBD2. This CDR3 comprises 15 residues. Looked up from germline, CDR1 is MNHEY and CDR2 is SVGEGT. V lost 5 bases, J lost 4 bases, and 8 bases stayed unmatched. The CDR3 loop is CASSIGLVGYNEQFF. In DNA form, the CDR3 reads TGTGCCAGCAGTATCGGACTAGTGGGTTACAATGAGCAGTTCTTC.

Only a few counts were recorded for this clonotype. This chain links TRBV7-9 with TRBJ1-1; D is possibly TRBD1 (5 bases). CDR1 is SEHNR, CDR2 FQNEAQ, per germline (reference sequence). The V and J ends lost 2 bases and 0 bases respectively, with 10 bases between them. This CDR3 region has 15 residues. CDR3 sequence reads: CASSLLAGMNTEAFF. The CDR3 region has the DNA TGTGCCAGCAGCTTATTGGCAGGGATGAACACTGAAGCTTTCTTT.

The genes are TRBV7-6 and TRBJ2-3; 8 nucleotides match TRBD1. The CDR3 is made up of 14 amino acids. The germline V gene encodes CDR1 SGHVS and CDR2 FNYEAQ. V dropped 5 bases and J dropped 5; count of bases not matched to a gene: 6. Written as DNA, the CDR3 is TGTGCCAGCAGCCCCGGACAGGGTATAGATACGCAGTATTTT. Its translation: CASSPGQGIDTQYF.

V is TRBV7-9 and J is TRBJ1-5, with a weak D call TRBD1 (5 bases). Germline V CDR1 and CDR2: SEHNR, FQNEAQ (reference sequence). Trimming stripped 1 base from V and 12 bases from J, with 16 bases between. The CDR3 length is 14 residues. The CDR3 here is CASSLGVGHKLQHF. The CDR3 bases are TGTGCCAGCAGCTTAGGAGTGGGGCACAAACTCCAGCATTTT.

The rearrangement links TRBV7-9 to TRBJ1-5; TRBD1 might be the D (5 bases). In germline, CDR1 is SEHNR, CDR2 FQNEAQ (reference sequence). This CDR3 is built from 12 residues. The ends were cut back, 6 bases at V and 16 bases at J, with 19 bases in the middle. CDR3 in amino acids: CASSYAGDRLHF. The CDR3 DNA reads as TGTGCCAGCAGTTATGCGGGGGACCGCTTACATTTT. The whole variable domain, filled in from reference TRBV7-9 and TRBJ1-5, reads DTGVSQNPRHKITKRGQNVTFRCDPISEHNRLYWYRQTLGQGPEFLTYFQNEAQLEKSRLLSDRFSAERPKGSFSTLEIQRTEQGDSAMYLCASSYAGDRLHFGDGTRLSIL.

This clonotype was recorded a few times. CDR3 sequence (DNA): TGTGCCAGCAGCCAAGGCGGGGGAAGCGAGCAGTACGTC. Residues: CASSQGGGSEQYV. The chain combines TRBV14 with TRBJ2-7; 7 bases agree with TRBD2. The CDR3 has 13 residues. Germline lookup yields CDR1 SGHDN and CDR2 FVKESK. Trimming took 1 base from V and 6 from J; bases not matched to a gene: 3.

This clonotype has only one observation. The CDR3 nucleotides are TGTGCCAGCACCACTAGCGGTGAGGAGACCCAGTACTTC. Its protein product is CASTTSGEETQYF. The chain carries TRBV9 and TRBJ2-5; the match to TRBD2 covers 8 bases. Germline-derived CDR1 and CDR2 are SGDLS and YYNGEE. The CDR3 extends over 13 amino acids. With V trimmed by 6 bases and J by 5 bases, 6 bases remained unmatched.

This clonotype was detected only a few times. The CDR3 sequence is CASSAKTAGGYEQYF. The DNA for the CDR3 is TGTGCCAGCAGCGCTAAAACTGCAGGGGGCTACGAGCAGTACTTC. The gene calls are TRBV6-1 and TRBJ2-7, with 7 nucleotides matching TRBD1. This CDR3 contains 15 residues. The V and J ends lost 6 bases and 3 bases, in that order; junction bases with no gene match: 11. The germline V gene encodes CDR1 MNHNS and CDR2 SASEGT.

The V and J genes are TRBV7-3 and TRBJ2-1; 8 bases map to TRBD2. Germline V CDR1 and CDR2: SGHTA, FQGTGA. The J segment lost 8 bases and the V segment lost 3 bases, leaving 3 bases of the junction unmatched. The CDR3 runs to 13 residues. CDR3 bases: TGTGCCAGCAGCTTTTCAGCGGGAGATGAGCAGTTCTTC. Translated: CASSFSAGDEQFF.

Regarding this clonotype: Its ends do not fully match the called genes, so a read error is possible. J is TRBJ1-2 and V is TRBV10-3, with TRBD1 matching 9 bases. The CDR3 extends over 16 amino acids. Germline V CDR1 and CDR2: ENHRY, SYGVKD. The CDR3 sequence is CAINEFRDREFGGYTF. The CDR3 DNA reads as TGTGCCATCAATGAGTTCCGGGACAGGGAGTTCGGTGGCTACACCTTC.

At least ten counts were recorded for this clonotype. The chain has TRBV6-5 and TRBJ2-2; TRBD1 might be the D (7 bases). Germline V gives CDR1 MNHEY, CDR2 SVGAGI. The V end lost 2 bases, the J end lost 1 base, and 17 bases lay between the germline ends. This CDR3 is built from 18 residues. CDR3 nucleotide sequence: TGTGCCAGCAGTTACGCTCATGGACAGGAGGGGAACACCGGGGAGCTGTTTTTT. This codes for CASSYAHGQEGNTGELFF.

The chain recombines TRBV11-3 with TRBJ2-2; D remains ambiguous. Trimming took 5 bases from V and 3 from J, leaving 10 bases between them. This CDR3 has 14 residues. Germline V gene data show CDR1 as SGHNT and CDR2 as YENEEA. CDR3 nucleotides: TGTGCCAGCAGCCCGACCGAGTACACCGGGGAGCTGTTTTTT. This codes for CASSPTEYTGELFF. The whole variable domain, remainder taken from reference TRBV11-3 and TRBJ2-2, is EAGVVQSPRYKIIEKKQPVAFWCNPISGHNTLYWYLQNLGQGPELLIRYENEEAVDDSQLPKDRFSAERLKGVDSTLKIQPAELGDSAVYLCASSPTEYTGELFFGEGSRLTVL.

The V and J genes are TRBV7-8 and TRBJ2-6; D is perhaps TRBD1 (6 bases). CDR1 is SGHVS and CDR2 is FQNEAQ in the germline V gene. The length of the CDR3 is 17 residues. Trimming took off 2 bases at V and 0 bases at J, with 11 bases between the two ends. This CDR3 is CASSLIGGASGANVLTF. CDR3 bases: TGTGCCAGCAGCTTAATTGGGGGCGCCTCTGGGGCCAACGTCCTGACTTTC.

This clonotype was seen ten or more times. This chain joins TRBV7-6 and TRBJ2-3; TRBD2 matches at 9 bases. V shed 6 bases and J 0 bases; nucleotides not matched to a gene: 10. This CDR3 spans 17 amino acids. The germline gives CDR1 SGHVS, CDR2 FNYEAQ. CDR3 nucleotide sequence: TGTGCCAGCAGTCGTCCCTTAGCGGGGGAGAGCACAGATACGCAGTATTTT. It yields the protein CASSRPLAGESTDTQYF.

This sequence joins TRBV20-1 and TRBJ2-7, with D maybe TRBD1 (5 bases). This CDR3 has 12 residues. The ends were cut back, 3 bases at V and 7 bases at J, with 13 bases in the middle. CDR1 is DFQATT and CDR2 is SNEGSKA in the germline V gene (reference sequence). DNA of the CDR3: TGCAGTGCTAGGGGTCTGGGGCAGGAGCAGTACGTC. This sequence encodes CSARGLGQEQYV.

The rearrangement links TRBV12-3 or TRBV12-4 to TRBJ1-1; D possibly corresponds to TRBD1 (5 bases). V was shortened by 3 bases and J by 1 base, with 9 bases between the two germline ends. This CDR3 has 14 residues. As DNA, the CDR3 is TGTGCCAGCAGTTTGGGGGTCCGGAACACTGAAGCTTTCTTT. Translated: CASSLGVRNTEAFF.